These 13 T cell receptor beta chains came from one sample sequenced in a study of cytomegalovirus exposure and HLA in healthy donors. The PCR ran on 60 Vbeta and 13 Jbeta primers. Profiling relied on immunoSEQ multiplex PCR, and the TCRdb table lists in-frame clones only, not all of them. The sample records some 120,000 clones, approximately 80% being singletons. The source material was PBMCs. These receptors came from a human donor in good health.

V and J are TRBV14 and TRBJ2-3; a weak D match, TRBD2 (5 bases). CDR3 length equals 13 residues. Per the germline V gene, CDR1 is SGHDN and CDR2 is FVKESK. Trimming shortened V by 4 bases and J by 2 bases, and 7 bases separated the two germline ends. CDR3 protein: CASSLEVTDTQYF. As DNA, the CDR3 is TGTGCCAGCAGCCTGGAGGTCACAGATACGCAGTATTTT. Complete variable domain (other parts from reference TRBV14 and TRBJ2-3): EAGVTQFPSHSVIEKGQTVTLRCDPISGHDNLYWYRRVMGKEIKFLLHFVKESKQDESGMPNNRFLAERTGGTYSTLKVQPAELEDSGVYFCASSLEVTDTQYFGPGTRLTVL.

This clone has just a few counts. The CDR3 is CASKRRSQVWYEQYF. CDR3 nucleotides: TGTGCCAGCAAGCGACGTTCCCAAGTTTGGTACGAGCAGTACTTC. V gene TRBV6-7 combines with J gene TRBJ2-7; D unresolved. TRBV6-7 is labeled an ORF, and its function is uncertain. V was trimmed by 7 bases and J by 4 bases, leaving 20 bases between them. The length of the CDR3 is 15 residues.

This clone was seen just once. This sequence joins TRBV6-1 and TRBJ2-2, with 7 bases fitting TRBD2. From germline, CDR1 is MNHNS and CDR2 SASEGT. The CDR3 covers 15 residues. With V trimmed by 7 bases and J by 4 bases, 9 bases remained unmatched. The CDR3, as DNA: TGTGCCAGCAACTCCGAGCGGGGTATCACCGGGGAGCTGTTTTTT. This gives the protein CASNSERGITGELFF.

J is TRBJ1-6 and V is TRBV19; 8 bases are shared with TRBD1. With 3 bases clipped from V and 6 bases from J, the junction kept 7 bases outside the gene matches. Germline V CDR1 and CDR2: LNHDA, SQIVND (reference sequence). CDR3 length: 16 residues. The CDR3 reads CASSMSGTGVNSPLHF. In DNA, the CDR3 is TGTGCCAGTAGTATGTCCGGGACAGGAGTTAATTCACCCCTCCACTTT.

The gene calls are TRBV9 and TRBJ2-5, with D maybe TRBD2 (6 bases). V was cut by 0 bases and J by 1 base, with 10 bases left in between. The CDR3 covers 15 residues. The germline CDR1 and CDR2 sequences are SGDLS and YYNGEE. Here the CDR3 reads CASSVGGGPQETQYF. The DNA for the CDR3 is TGTGCCAGCAGCGTAGGAGGAGGGCCCCAAGAGACCCAGTACTTC. The full variable domain, with the rest looked up from reference TRBV9 and TRBJ2-5, is DSGVTQTPKHLITATGQRVTLRCSPRSGDLSVYWYQQSLDQGLQFLIQYYNGEERAKGNILERFSAQQFPDLHSELNLSSLELGDSALYFCASSVGGGPQETQYFGPGTRLLVL.

In this sample, this clone turned up once. The chain joins TRBV15 to TRBJ1-1, with D perhaps matching TRBD1 (5 bases). Germline CDR1 is LNHNV and CDR2 is YYDKDF (reference sequence). V was clipped by 3 bases and J by 0 bases, with 8 bases between them. This CDR3 region has 14 residues. CDR3 region: CATSRTVMNTEAFF. CDR3 nucleotide sequence: TGTGCCACCAGCAGGACAGTTATGAACACTGAAGCTTTCTTT.

V is TRBV6-5 and J is TRBJ1-1, with a possible D match to TRBD1 (6 bases). V was trimmed by 5 bases and J by 5 bases, leaving 15 bases between them. The germline gives CDR1 MNHEY, CDR2 SVGAGI. The CDR3 sequence is 14 residues long. CDR3 nucleotides: TGTGCCAGCAGTGAAGGGGGTAGACGGACTGAAGCTTTCTTT. Its protein is CASSEGGRRTEAFF.

The V and J genes are TRBV6-5 and TRBJ2-7; D possibly corresponds to TRBD1 (6 bases). The germline V gene has CDR1 MNHEY and CDR2 SVGAGI. Trimming removed 6 bases at V and 6 bases at J, with 12 bases between. This CDR3 region has 12 residues. CDR3 nucleotide sequence: TGTGCCAGCAGGTGGGGGCTAGGCGAGCAGTACTTC. Translated, it gives CASRWGLGEQYF.

V gene TRBV7-8 combines with J gene TRBJ2-7; maybe TRBD1 (5 bases). Trimming took 4 bases from V and 4 from J, leaving 14 bases between them. The CDR3 sequence is 14 residues long. CDR1 is SGHVS and CDR2 is FQNEAQ in the germline V gene. The CDR3 loop is CASSSEIGVYEQYF. The CDR3 DNA sequence: TGTGCCAGCAGCTCCGAGATAGGGGTTTACGAGCAGTACTTC.

About this clone itself: Other DNA sequences in this sample translate to the same CDR3. This chain links TRBV4-1 with TRBJ1-1, with no clear D. In germline, CDR1 is MGHRA, CDR2 YSYEKL. The V gene lost 1 base and the J gene lost 3 bases, with 9 bases spanning the gap. The CDR3 is 14 amino acids. The CDR3 DNA sequence: TGCGCCAGCAGCCAAGCGAGGGCTGACACTGAAGCTTTCTTT. Protein: CASSQARADTEAFF.

J is TRBJ2-7 and V is TRBV28, with D perhaps matching TRBD2 (5 bases). V gave up 8 bases and J gave up 5 bases, with 16 bases separating them. The germline V gene encodes CDR1 MDHEN and CDR2 SYDVKM. The CDR3 is made up of 13 amino acids. Here the CDR3 DNA reads TGTGCCAGCGCCATAGGAGGATGGAACGAGCAGTACTTC. Translation: CASAIGGWNEQYF.

The chain is built from TRBV7-2 and TRBJ1-2, with D perhaps matching TRBD1 (5 bases). Germline CDR1 is SGHTA and CDR2 is FQGNSA. This CDR3 spans 15 amino acids. Trimming shortened V by 5 bases and J by 8 bases, and 21 bases separated the two germline ends. CDR3 in amino acids: CASSPPVRGTPGYTF. CDR3 bases: TGTGCCAGCAGCCCCCCCGTCCGCGGGACCCCAGGCTACACCTTC.

V usage is TRBV7-9 and J usage is TRBJ2-7, with 7 bases that match TRBD1. Losses at the gene ends were 1 base for V and 3 bases for J; bases not matched to a gene: 9. The CDR3 is made up of 16 amino acids. Germline-derived CDR1 and CDR2 are SEHNR and FQNEAQ (reference sequence). The CDR3: CASSLGSDRILYEQYF. The CDR3 nucleotides are TGTGCCAGCAGCTTAGGTTCGGACAGGATCCTCTACGAGCAGTACTTC.